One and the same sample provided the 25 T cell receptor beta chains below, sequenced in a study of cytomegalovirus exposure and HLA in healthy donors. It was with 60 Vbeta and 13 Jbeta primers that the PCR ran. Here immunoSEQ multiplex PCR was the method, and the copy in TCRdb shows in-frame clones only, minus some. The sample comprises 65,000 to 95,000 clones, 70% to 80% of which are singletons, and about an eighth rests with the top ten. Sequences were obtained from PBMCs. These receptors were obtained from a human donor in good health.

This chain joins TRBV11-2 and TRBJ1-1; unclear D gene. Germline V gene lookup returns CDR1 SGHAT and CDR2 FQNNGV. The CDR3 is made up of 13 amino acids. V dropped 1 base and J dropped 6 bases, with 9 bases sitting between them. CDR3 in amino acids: CASSLGGVAEAFF. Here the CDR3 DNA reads TGTGCCAGCAGCTTAGGCGGGGTCGCTGAAGCTTTCTTT.

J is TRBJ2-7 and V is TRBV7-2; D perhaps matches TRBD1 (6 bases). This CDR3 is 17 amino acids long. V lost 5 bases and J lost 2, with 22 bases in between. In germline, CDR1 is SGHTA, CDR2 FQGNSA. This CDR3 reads CASSLRDLGQRPYEQYF. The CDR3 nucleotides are TGTGCCAGCAGCCTCCGGGATTTAGGACAGAGGCCCTACGAGCAGTACTTC. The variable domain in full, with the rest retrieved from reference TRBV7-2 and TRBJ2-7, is GAGVSQSPSNKVTEKGKDVELRCDPISGHTALYWYRQSLGQGLEFLIYFQGNSAPDKSGLPSDRFSAERTGGSVSTLTIQRTQQEDSAVYLCASSLRDLGQRPYEQYFGPGTRLTVT.

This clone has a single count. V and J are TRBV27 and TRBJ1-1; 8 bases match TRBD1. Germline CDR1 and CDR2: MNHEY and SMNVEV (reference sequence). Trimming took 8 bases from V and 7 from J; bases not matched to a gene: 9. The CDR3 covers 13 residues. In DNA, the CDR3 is TGTGCCAGCCACCCCCCAGGGGGCTGTGAAGCTTTCTTT. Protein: CASHPPGGCEAFF.

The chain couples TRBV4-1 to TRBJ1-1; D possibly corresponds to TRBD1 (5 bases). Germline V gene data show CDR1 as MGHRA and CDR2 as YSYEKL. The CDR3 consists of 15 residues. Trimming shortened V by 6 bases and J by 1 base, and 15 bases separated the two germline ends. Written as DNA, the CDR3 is TGCGCCAGCAGTGACGACAGATCCTGGAACACTGAAGCTTTCTTT. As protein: CASSDDRSWNTEAFF.

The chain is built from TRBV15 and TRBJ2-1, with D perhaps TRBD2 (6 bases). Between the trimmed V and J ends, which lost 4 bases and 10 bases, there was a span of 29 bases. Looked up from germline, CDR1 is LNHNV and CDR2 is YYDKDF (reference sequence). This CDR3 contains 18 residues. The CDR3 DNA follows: TGTGCCACCAGCAACGAGATAGGACCGGAGGGGCTCGCTAGCGAGCAGTTCTTC. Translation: CATSNEIGPEGLASEQFF.

The CDR3 is CASSQRGGSTDTQYF. The CDR3, as DNA: TGTGCCAGCAGCCAGAGGGGGGGAAGCACAGATACGCAGTATTTT. V is TRBV9 and J is TRBJ2-3, with D perhaps TRBD2 (7 bases). This CDR3 is built from 15 residues. Germline V gene lookup returns CDR1 SGDLS and CDR2 YYNGEE. Trimming shortened V by 4 bases and J by 0 bases, and 12 bases separated the two germline ends.

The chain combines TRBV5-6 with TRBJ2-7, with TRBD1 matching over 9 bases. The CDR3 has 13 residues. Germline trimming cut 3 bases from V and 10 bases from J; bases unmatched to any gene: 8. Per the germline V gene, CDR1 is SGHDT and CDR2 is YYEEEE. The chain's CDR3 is CASSSGTGPIQYF. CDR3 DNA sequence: TGTGCCAGCAGCTCCGGGACAGGGCCAATCCAGTACTTC.

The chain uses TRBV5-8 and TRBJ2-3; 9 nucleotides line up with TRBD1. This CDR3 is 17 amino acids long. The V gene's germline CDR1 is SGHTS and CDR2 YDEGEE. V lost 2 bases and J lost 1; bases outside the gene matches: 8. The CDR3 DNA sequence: TGTGCCAGCAGCTTCTTCGGGACAGGGCTTCGCACAGATACGCAGTATTTT. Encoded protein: CASSFFGTGLRTDTQYF.

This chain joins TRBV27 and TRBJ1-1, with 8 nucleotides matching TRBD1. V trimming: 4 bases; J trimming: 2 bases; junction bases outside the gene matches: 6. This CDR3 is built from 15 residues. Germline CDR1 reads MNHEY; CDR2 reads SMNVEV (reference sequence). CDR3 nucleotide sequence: TGTGCCAGCAGTTCCCGGACAGGGTTTAACACTGAAGCTTTCTTT. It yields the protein CASSSRTGFNTEAFF.

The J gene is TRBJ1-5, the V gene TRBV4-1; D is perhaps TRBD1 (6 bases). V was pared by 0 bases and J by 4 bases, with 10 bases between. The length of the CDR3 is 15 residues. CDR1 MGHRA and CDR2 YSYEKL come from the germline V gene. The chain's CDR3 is CASSQDERGNQPQHF. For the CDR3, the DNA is TGCGCCAGCAGCCAAGATGAAAGGGGGAATCAGCCCCAGCATTTT.

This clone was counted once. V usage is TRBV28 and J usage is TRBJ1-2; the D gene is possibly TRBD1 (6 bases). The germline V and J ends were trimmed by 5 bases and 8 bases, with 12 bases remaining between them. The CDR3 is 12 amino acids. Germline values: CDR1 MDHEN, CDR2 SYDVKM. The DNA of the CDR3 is TGTGCCAGCAGTCAACAGGGTTGGGGCTACACCTTC. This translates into CASSQQGWGYTF.

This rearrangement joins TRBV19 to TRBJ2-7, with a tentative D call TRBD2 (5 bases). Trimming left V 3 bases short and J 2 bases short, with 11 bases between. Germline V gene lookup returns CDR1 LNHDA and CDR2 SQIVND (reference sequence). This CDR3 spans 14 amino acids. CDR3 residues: CASSMTPGTYEQYF. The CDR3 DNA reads TGTGCCAGTAGTATGACCCCCGGGACCTACGAGCAGTACTTC.

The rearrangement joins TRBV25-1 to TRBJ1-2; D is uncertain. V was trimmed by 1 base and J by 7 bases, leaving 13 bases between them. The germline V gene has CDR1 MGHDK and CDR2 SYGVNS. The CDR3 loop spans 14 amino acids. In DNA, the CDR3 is TGTGCCAGCAGTGAATCGATGACGCGGGGTGGCTACACCTTC. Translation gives CASSESMTRGGYTF.

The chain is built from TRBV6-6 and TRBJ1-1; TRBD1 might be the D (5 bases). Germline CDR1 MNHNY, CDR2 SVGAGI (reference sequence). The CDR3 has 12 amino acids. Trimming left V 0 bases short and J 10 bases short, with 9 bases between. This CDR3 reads CASSYSPGGAFF. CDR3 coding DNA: TGTGCCAGCAGTTACTCCCCGGGGGGAGCTTTCTTT.

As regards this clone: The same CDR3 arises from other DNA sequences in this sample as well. The CDR3 DNA reads as TGTGCCAGCAGCTTGGGCCTAAACACTGAAGCTTTCTTT. It is translated as CASSLGLNTEAFF. V usage is TRBV11-3 and J usage is TRBJ1-1; D gene ambiguous. Trimming removed 3 bases at V and 2 bases at J, with 7 bases between. Per the germline V gene, CDR1 is SGHNT and CDR2 is YENEEA. The CDR3 runs 13 residues.

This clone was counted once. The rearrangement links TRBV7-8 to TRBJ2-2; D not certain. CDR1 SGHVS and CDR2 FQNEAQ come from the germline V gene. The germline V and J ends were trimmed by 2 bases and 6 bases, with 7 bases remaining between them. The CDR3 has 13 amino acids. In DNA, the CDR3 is TGTGCCAGCAGCTTACGAGATTCCGGGGAGCTGTTTTTT. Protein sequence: CASSLRDSGELFF.

The CDR3 DNA reads TGTGCCAGCAAAGTCGCACTAGCGGGGGGGGCCCCCTACAATGAGCAGTTCTTC. Translation: CASKVALAGGAPYNEQFF. The chain uses TRBV2 and TRBJ2-1; 13 nucleotides agree with TRBD2. The CDR3 has 18 residues. Germline trimming cut 7 bases from V and 2 bases from J; bases unmatched to any gene: 11. Germline loops: CDR1 SNHLY, CDR2 FYNNEI.

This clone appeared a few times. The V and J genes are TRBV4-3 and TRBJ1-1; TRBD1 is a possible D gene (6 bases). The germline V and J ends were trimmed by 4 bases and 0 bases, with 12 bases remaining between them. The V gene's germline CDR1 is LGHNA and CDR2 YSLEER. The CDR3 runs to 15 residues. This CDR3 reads CASSPAGVMNTEAFF. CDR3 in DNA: TGCGCCAGCAGCCCCGCAGGGGTGATGAACACTGAAGCTTTCTTT.

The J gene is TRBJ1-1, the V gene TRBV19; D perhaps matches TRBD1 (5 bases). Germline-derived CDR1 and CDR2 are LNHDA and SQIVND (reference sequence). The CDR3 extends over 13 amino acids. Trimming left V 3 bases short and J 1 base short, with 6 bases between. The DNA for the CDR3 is TGTGCCAGTAGTATCCAGGGGAACACTGAAGCTTTCTTT. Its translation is CASSIQGNTEAFF.

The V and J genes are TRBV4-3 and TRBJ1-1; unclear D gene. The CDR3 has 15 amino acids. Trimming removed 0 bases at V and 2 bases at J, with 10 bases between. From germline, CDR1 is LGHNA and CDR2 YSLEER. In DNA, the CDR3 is TGCGCCAGCAGCCAAGAGTGGTTAGCCAACACTGAAGCTTTCTTT. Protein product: CASSQEWLANTEAFF.

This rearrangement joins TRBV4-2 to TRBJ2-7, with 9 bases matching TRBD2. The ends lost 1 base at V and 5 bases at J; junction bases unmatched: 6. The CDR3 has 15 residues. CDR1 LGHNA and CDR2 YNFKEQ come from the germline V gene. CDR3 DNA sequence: TGTGCCAGCAGCCAAGTGTCTAGCGGGGTTGACGAGCAGTACTTC. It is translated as CASSQVSSGVDEQYF.

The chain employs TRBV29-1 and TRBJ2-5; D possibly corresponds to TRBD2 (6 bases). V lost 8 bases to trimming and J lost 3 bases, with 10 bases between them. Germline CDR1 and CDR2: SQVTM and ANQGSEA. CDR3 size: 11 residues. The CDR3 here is CSLASEETQYF. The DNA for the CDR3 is TGCAGCCTCGCTAGCGAAGAGACCCAGTACTTC.

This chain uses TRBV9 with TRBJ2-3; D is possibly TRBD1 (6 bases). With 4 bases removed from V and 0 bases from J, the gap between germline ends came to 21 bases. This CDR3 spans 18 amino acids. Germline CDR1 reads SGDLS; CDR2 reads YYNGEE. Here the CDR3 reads CASSPRRTALPSTDTQYF. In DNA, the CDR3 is TGTGCCAGCAGCCCACGTAGGACAGCCCTCCCTAGCACAGATACGCAGTATTTT.

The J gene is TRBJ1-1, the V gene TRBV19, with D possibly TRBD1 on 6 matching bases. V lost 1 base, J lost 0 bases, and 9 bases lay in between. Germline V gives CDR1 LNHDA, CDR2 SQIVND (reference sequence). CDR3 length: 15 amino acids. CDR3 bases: TGTGCCAGTAGTATAGTCCCAGGGGTGAACACTGAAGCTTTCTTT. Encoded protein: CASSIVPGVNTEAFF.

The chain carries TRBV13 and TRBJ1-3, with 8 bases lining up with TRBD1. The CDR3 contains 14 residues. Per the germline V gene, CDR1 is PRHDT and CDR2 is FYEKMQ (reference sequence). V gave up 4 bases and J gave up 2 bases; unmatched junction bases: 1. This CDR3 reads CASSWGQAGNTIYF. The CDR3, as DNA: TGTGCCAGCAGCTGGGGACAGGCTGGAAACACCATATATTTT.